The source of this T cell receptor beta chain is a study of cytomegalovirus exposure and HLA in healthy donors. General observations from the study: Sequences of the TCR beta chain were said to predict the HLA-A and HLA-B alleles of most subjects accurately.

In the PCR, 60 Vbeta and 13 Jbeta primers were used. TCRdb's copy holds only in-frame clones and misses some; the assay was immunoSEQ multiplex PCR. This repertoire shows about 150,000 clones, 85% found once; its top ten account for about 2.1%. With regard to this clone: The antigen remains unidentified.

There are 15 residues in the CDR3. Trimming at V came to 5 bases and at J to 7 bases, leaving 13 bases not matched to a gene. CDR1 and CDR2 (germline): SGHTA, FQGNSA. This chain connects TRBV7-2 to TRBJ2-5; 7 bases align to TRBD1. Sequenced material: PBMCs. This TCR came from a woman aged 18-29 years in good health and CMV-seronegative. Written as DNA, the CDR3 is TGTGCCAGCAGCCCCCAGGGGGACATAACGGGGACCCAGTACTTC. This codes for CASSPQGDITGTQYF.